The TCR beta chain under discussion was sequenced for a study of PD-L1 blockade in urothelial cancer. As for this clone: The antigen is unknown.

Study results and limitations: Sub-median blood TCR clonality before treatment predicted longer survival.

This table comes from immunoSEQ multiplex PCR, and its TCRdb copy is limited to in-frame clones, with some not included. Of approximately 83,000 clones listed, approximately 82% were seen once; the top ten hold approximately 8.4%. Time point in this sample: peripheral blood 6 weeks after treatment start. Per patient, between 1 and 8 samples were collected at pretreatment and on-treatment time points. The receptor was derived from a man between 70 and 80 years old with urothelial cancer. The source was PBMCs, collected around atezolizumab (anti-PD-L1) treatment.

The CDR3 DNA sequence: TGTGCCAGCAGCCAAGACAGGGGGGAGCAAGAGACCCAGTACTTC. This codes for CASSQDRGEQETQYF. This chain connects TRBV4-2 to TRBJ2-5, with a tentative D call TRBD1 (7 bases). From germline, CDR1 is LGHNA and CDR2 YNFKEQ. Trimming removed 0 bases from V and 2 bases from J, with 10 bases in between. The CDR3 runs to 15 residues.